These T cell receptor beta chains were read from a single sample in a study of T cell responses to AZD1222 COVID-19 vaccine. Assay used: immunoSEQ multiplex PCR; TCRdb lists only in-frame clones, some missing. The profile shows 90,000 to 130,000 clones, 84% of them singletons. Specimen: peripheral blood, collected on day 0 of AZD1222 vaccination. These receptors originate from an adult in good health. The CDR3 runs from the conserved cysteine through the conserved F or W. A D gene is named only where the DNA matches it firmly.

d_call v_call cdr3_aa
- TRBV28 CASSLNRDGYTF
- TRBV5-4 CASSLKIPTGGYGYTF
- TRBV7-9 CASSFGAGGNTEAFF
TRBD2 TRBV19 CASSEGLAGGLTGELFF
- TRBV28 CASGGLVGGKLFF
- TRBV6-5 CASSLTGYKQFF
TRBD2 TRBV4-2 CASSQDHSGRASDTQYF
- TRBV10-3 CAIRTGTNIYEQYF
- TRBV28 CASSPGQSRTEAFF
TRBD2 TRBV7-3 CASSLQDRVAGHNEQFF
- TRBV9 CASSPTQGTFSEAFF
TRBD1 TRBV5-4 CASSFGRDRALSTDTQYF
- TRBV7-9 CASSPTGWSETQYF
TRBD1 TRBV6-6 CASSYHGTAEAFF
- TRBV5-4 CASSFSYEQYF
TRBD1 TRBV28 CASSPGQGSQETQYF
TRBD2 TRBV7-2 CASRKNPLAGLNEQFF